The rows below give T cell receptor beta chains drawn from one sample of a study of blood T cell repertoires in COVID-19. TCRdb keeps only in-frame clones here, not all; method: immunoSEQ multiplex PCR. The table records some 80,000 clones, 80% to 90% of them present only once. Sample: peripheral blood. The source of these receptors is a human donor in a cohort sampled during active COVID-19. CDR3s include the opening cysteine and the closing phenylalanine or tryptophan.

cdr3_aa,j_call,v_call
CASSAKPGAGVVYEQYF,TRBJ2-7,TRBV6-1
CASSLSGGRTGTDTQYF,TRBJ2-3,TRBV27
CASSSPPLETQYF,TRBJ2-5,TRBV9
CATSDSVTNTGELFF,TRBJ2-2,TRBV24-1
CASTLSGAPTQYF,TRBJ2-3,TRBV28
CASSLAGTTNTGELFF,TRBJ2-2,TRBV11-3
CASSIDYKTQYF,TRBJ2-5,TRBV19
CASSLGLAGVSETQYF,TRBJ2-5,TRBV5-8
CAITGTQNTEAFF,TRBJ1-1,TRBV10-3
CASSYGTGNTEAFF,TRBJ1-1,TRBV6-5
CASSRTGNTEAFF,TRBJ1-1,TRBV4-1
CAIRSPGGTEAFF,TRBJ1-1,TRBV10-3
CASSLFGQGNYGYTF,TRBJ1-2,TRBV19
CASSLERTAGGTEAFF,TRBJ1-1,TRBV7-2
CAWSTTGYNEQFF,TRBJ2-1,TRBV30
CASSWGGAEKLFF,TRBJ1-4,TRBV28
CASSLESVQAFF,TRBJ1-1,TRBV7-2
CASTLNQGISSPLHF,TRBJ1-6,TRBV27
CSASIADYNEQFF,TRBJ2-1,TRBV20-1
CASSYSLGTDEQYF,TRBJ2-7,TRBV6-5
CAWGNGLSGNTIYF,TRBJ1-3,TRBV30
CASSFNQGGETQYF,TRBJ2-5,TRBV7-2
CASSFYDRGNTEAFF,TRBJ1-1,TRBV5-4
CASSPQTGSLRVNTEAFF,TRBJ1-1,TRBV18
CASSRRSDGTDTQYF,TRBJ2-3,TRBV7-9
CASSLHPRDEQYF,TRBJ2-7,TRBV3-1/TRBV3-2
CASTTWTSGRTSEQYF,TRBJ2-7,TRBV10-2
CASSLQTSGYNEQFF,TRBJ2-1,TRBV18
CAWSGGTGRLGGYTF,TRBJ1-2,TRBV30
CASRQGFTTYEQYF,TRBJ2-7,TRBV5-1
CASSLNGYSGNTIYF,TRBJ1-3,TRBV18
CASSRDQETQYF,TRBJ2-5,TRBV5-1
CASSSGLAGEGEQFF,TRBJ2-1,TRBV5-1
CASSSRTTSYEQYF,TRBJ2-7,TRBV5-1
CASSRLPGGGQYF,TRBJ2-7,TRBV11-3
CASSLVRGEYNEQFF,TRBJ2-1,TRBV7-9
CASSLVQANTEAFF,TRBJ1-1,TRBV5-1
CASSLDGTNEQFF,TRBJ2-1,TRBV7-9
CASSETRDEQYF,TRBJ2-7,TRBV6-1
CASSQDGGGLRFYGYTF,TRBJ1-2,TRBV4-2
CASRLAGTYEQYF,TRBJ2-7,TRBV2
CASSSYLRPGRGGNQPQHF,TRBJ1-5,TRBV28
CASSLGGTGNEKLFF,TRBJ1-4,TRBV7-2
CASSDTSNSYEQYF,TRBJ2-7,TRBV3-1/TRBV3-2
CASSFPGQAYNEQFF,TRBJ2-1,TRBV11-3
CATSDAPGTRSHEQFF,TRBJ2-1,TRBV24-1
CASSLPDRVGTGELFF,TRBJ2-2,TRBV7-3
CASSPGQGWETQYF,TRBJ2-5,TRBV28
CASSSDRGRNTGELFF,TRBJ2-2,TRBV11-3